These 24 T cell receptor beta chains share one sample of origin, sequenced in a study of post-analysis software for immune sequencing data. Study-wide points: Controls showed lower frequencies than patients for several TRBV segments, and TRBV5-6, TRBV5-1 and TRBV20-1 were among these.

For these TCRs, the target antigens are not known. Unique molecular identifiers tagged the TCR beta cDNA libraries. TCRdb reanalysed the PCR reads using MiXCR and keeps one entry per CDR3 protein. The table records approximately 260,000 distinct CDR3 sequences, 35% to 40% of them present only once. The specimen sequenced was blood. These receptors were collected from a girl aged 5-17 years with multiple sclerosis.

This clonotype was picked up many times. This chain connects TRBV6-5 to TRBJ2-3; TRBD1 agrees at 8 bases. Germline V gene lookup returns CDR1 MNHEY and CDR2 SVGAGI. The CDR3 runs 15 residues. Trimming cost V 10 bases and J 0 bases; bases outside gene matches: 9. The CDR3 bases are TGTGCCATCAGCCCAGGGGGCGCGAGCACAGATACGCAGTATTTT. It specifies CAISPGGASTDTQYF.

In this sample, this clonotype turned up many times. The gene calls are TRBV20-1 and TRBJ2-1, with 9 bases matching TRBD1. CDR3 length: 15 amino acids. Germline loops: CDR1 DFQATT, CDR2 SNEGSKA (reference sequence). V was clipped by 6 bases and J by 2 bases; unmatched bases: 8. CDR3 DNA: TGCAGTGCCAAACAGGGGGCGGCCCCCTACAATGAGCAGTTCTTC. Translation gives CSAKQGAAPYNEQFF.

V gene TRBV12-3 or TRBV12-4 combines with J gene TRBJ2-3; D tentatively reads TRBD1 or TRBD2 (6 bases each). This CDR3 has 13 residues. Trimming took off 7 bases at V and 3 bases at J, with 11 bases between the two ends. The CDR3 loop is CASMRGETDTQYF. The CDR3 DNA reads TGTGCCAGCATGAGGGGGGAAACAGATACGCAGTATTTT.

On this clonotype itself: The junction differs from germline at one of its ends, possibly a read error. The V and J genes are TRBV5-6 and TRBJ1-1, with unresolved D. Germline V lookup: CDR1 SGHDT, CDR2 YYEEEE. This CDR3 contains 12 residues. The CDR3 DNA sequence: TGTGCCGGCAGCTTACCCAGTGCTGAAGCTTTCTTT. This encodes CAGSLPSAEAFF.

A remark on this clonotype: A read error may explain this, as a much larger clone is one base away. The chain links TRBV9 to TRBJ2-7; D might be TRBD1 or TRBD2, each matching 5 bases. V was clipped by 3 bases and J by 7 bases, with 17 bases between them. The germline CDR1 and CDR2 sequences are SGDLS and YYNGEE. This CDR3 is 14 amino acids long. CDR3 bases: TGTGCCAGCAGCGGTGGGGCTCGGGGCGATGAGCAGTACTTC. This codes for CASSGGARGDEQYF.

This clonotype was seen a handful of times. This sequence joins TRBV27 and TRBJ2-3; 10 bases map to TRBD2. The CDR3 spans 16 residues. CDR1 and CDR2 from the germline V gene are MNHEY and SMNVEV (reference sequence). Unmatched junction bases numbered 10, after V lost 3 bases and J lost 7 bases. CDR3 DNA sequence: TGTGCCAGCAGTTTGCCCCTAACAGCGGGGGGGCATACGCAGTATTTT. Residues: CASSLPLTAGGHTQYF.

Comments on this clonotype: A much more abundant neighbour one base away suggests this may be a read error. The chain employs TRBV2 and TRBJ2-1; D gene uncertain. From germline, CDR1 is SNHLY and CDR2 FYNNEI. The CDR3 totals 14 residues. CDR3 sequence: CARQTAVSHNEQFF. CDR3 DNA sequence: TGTGCCAGGCAGACGGCAGTCTCCCACAATGAGCAGTTCTTC.

This clonotype appeared a single time. The V call is TRBV4-2, the J call TRBJ2-5, with D hard to call. This CDR3 is built from 14 residues. Germline V gene sequence: CDR1 LGHNA, CDR2 YNFKEQ. The germline V and J ends were trimmed by 3 bases and 0 bases, with 8 bases remaining between them. CDR3 loop: CASSQEPDQETQYF. CDR3 coding DNA: TGTGCCAGCAGCCAGGAACCGGACCAAGAGACCCAGTACTTC.

This clonotype showed up just a few times. The rearrangement links TRBV28 to TRBJ1-4; a possible D gene is TRBD1 (5 bases). Germline-derived CDR1 and CDR2 are MDHEN and SYDVKM. This CDR3 spans 15 amino acids. V was cut by 6 bases and J by 8 bases, with 19 bases left in between. The CDR3 loop reads CASSPQEGGGEKLFF. The CDR3 coding sequence is TGTGCCAGCAGCCCTCAGGAGGGCGGGGGGGAAAAACTGTTTTTT.

This clonotype was seen a few times. A much larger clonotype is one base distant, so this may be a read error. This rearrangement joins TRBV11-2 to TRBJ2-3, with 15 bases matching TRBD2. Germline lookup yields CDR1 SGHAT and CDR2 FQNNGV. The CDR3 totals 16 residues. CDR3 amino acids: CASSWTSGRATDAQYF. CDR3 DNA: TGTGCCAGCAGCTGGACTAGCGGGAGGGCCACAGATGCGCAGTATTTT. The entire variable domain, with the rest obtained from reference TRBV11-2 and TRBJ2-3, is as follows: EAGVAQSPRYKIIEKRQSVAFWCNPISGHATLYWYQQILGQGPKLLIQFQNNGVVDDSQLPKDRFSAERLKGVDSTLKIQPAKLEDSAVYLCASSWTSGRATDAQYFGPGTRLTVL.

The chain has TRBV6-1 and TRBJ2-2, with 12 bases identical to TRBD1. V was pared by 4 bases and J by 4 bases, with 4 bases of the junction left unmatched. Germline-derived CDR1 and CDR2 are MNHNS and SASEGT. The CDR3 is made up of 16 amino acids. Here the CDR3 reads CASSVGTGGGTGELFF. CDR3 coding DNA: TGTGCCAGCAGTGTGGGGACAGGGGGCGGCACCGGGGAGCTGTTTTTT.

The chain has TRBV2 and TRBJ1-2; 7 nucleotides align to TRBD1. The trim removed 7 bases at V and 5 bases at J, leaving 13 bases unmatched. The germline gives CDR1 SNHLY, CDR2 FYNNEI. The CDR3 consists of 15 residues. CDR3 coding DNA: TGTGCCAGCATCCAGGGGGGAGCTCAGGAGTATGGCTACACCTTC. Translation gives CASIQGGAQEYGYTF.

This clonotype was picked up many times. V and J are TRBV12-3 or TRBV12-4 and TRBJ2-7; the match to TRBD1 covers 8 bases. V shed 1 base, J shed 2 bases, and the junction held 7 bases outside the gene matches. This CDR3 is 16 amino acids long. In DNA form, the CDR3 reads TGTGCCAGCAGTTTAGAGACAGGGGAAAAAACCTACGAGCAGTACTTC. Protein product: CASSLETGEKTYEQYF.

There are many counts of this clonotype. The chain uses TRBV20-1 and TRBJ2-1, with TRBD2 matching over 12 bases. This CDR3 contains 16 residues. Germline assignment: CDR1 DFQATT and CDR2 SNEGSKA (reference sequence). Trimming took 7 bases from V and 3 from J; bases not matched to a gene: 10. The CDR3 bases are TGCAGTGTGAGGAAACTAGCGGGAGGAGACTACAATGAGCAGTTCTTC. The encoded protein is CSVRKLAGGDYNEQFF.

This sequence joins TRBV5-1 and TRBJ2-5, with 8 bases that match TRBD1. The J call may be incorrect, as the DNA end agrees better with TRBJ2-7. CDR3 length: 14 amino acids. Germline assignment: CDR1 SGHRS and CDR2 YFSETQ. The DNA of the CDR3 is TGCGCCAGCAGCGTGACAACAGGGGGATACGAGCAGTACTTC. It yields the protein CASSVTTGGYEQYF.

The chain uses TRBV7-2 and TRBJ2-1, with 7 nucleotides matching TRBD1. The CDR3 extends over 12 amino acids. The germline V gene has CDR1 SGHTA and CDR2 FQGNSA. With 3 bases clipped from V and 9 bases from J, the junction kept 2 bases outside the gene matches. As DNA, the CDR3 is TGTGCCAGCAGCTTTAGGGGGCGTGAGCAGTTCTTC. It yields the protein CASSFRGREQFF.

This clonotype has just a few counts. A much bigger clone sits one base away, suggesting this may be a read error. J is TRBJ1-2 and V is TRBV4-1, with D hard to call. The CDR3 is 16 residues long. CDR1 MGHRA and CDR2 YSYEKL come from the germline V gene. CDR3 in DNA: TGCGCCAGCAGCCAAGGGATGACGGGTTTTGGCTATGGCCACACCTTC. Translation gives CASSQGMTGFGYGHTF.

There are a few counts of this clonotype. This may be a read error, as it is one base from a much larger clone. The chain carries TRBV20-1 and TRBJ2-1; 10 bases agree with TRBD2. This CDR3 region has 14 residues. Germline lookup yields CDR1 DFQATT and CDR2 SNEGSKA (reference sequence). The CDR3 DNA sequence: TGCAGTGGGGAACTAGCGGGGACCGGCAATGGGCAGTTCTTC. Translating it yields CSGELAGTGNGQFF.

About this clonotype itself: It may be a read error: a sequence one base away is much more abundant. This rearrangement joins TRBV6-1 to TRBJ2-7; the D call may be TRBD1 or TRBD2 (5 bases each). With 4 bases removed from V and 2 bases from J, the gap between germline ends came to 12 bases. There are 14 residues in the CDR3. Germline assignment: CDR1 MNHNS and CDR2 SASEGT. Here the CDR3 reads CASSGWDAPYEQYF. DNA of the CDR3: TGTGCCAGCAGTGGATGGGACGCCCCCTACGAGCAGTACTTC.

The chain uses TRBV6-6 and TRBJ1-1, with 9 bases fitting TRBD1. Germline lookup yields CDR1 MNHNY and CDR2 SVGAGI (reference sequence). This CDR3 comprises 14 residues. The V gene end was trimmed by 4 bases and the J gene end by 5 bases; junction bases not matched to a gene: 5. The CDR3 loop is CASSWTGEVTEAFF. In nucleotides, the CDR3 is TGTGCCAGCAGTTGGACAGGGGAAGTAACTGAAGCTTTCTTT.

This clonotype was counted at least ten times. The genes are TRBV7-8 and TRBJ2-3; a possible D gene is TRBD2 (6 bases). CDR3 length: 14 amino acids. Trimming stripped 7 bases from V and 10 bases from J, with 21 bases between. Germline CDR1 reads SGHVS; CDR2 reads FQNEAQ. The CDR3 DNA reads as TGTGCCAGCAAGACTGGGATATCTAGCGCCCCGCAGTATTTT. It yields the protein CASKTGISSAPQYF.

In its sample, this clonotype was seen a few times. One end of the junction varies from germline; a read error may be responsible. The chain is built from TRBV20-1 and TRBJ2-6; 10 nucleotides line up with TRBD2. CDR3 length: 19 residues. Germline V gene data show CDR1 as DFQATT and CDR2 as SNEGSKA (reference sequence). As DNA, the CDR3 is TGCAGTGCTAGAGGAACATGGACTAGCGGAACCTCTGGGGCCAACGTCCGGACTTTC. Its translation is CSARGTWTSGTSGANVRTF.

There are many counts of this clonotype. CDR3 sequence reads: CASSLGLAGGGNIQYF. The CDR3 nucleotides are TGTGCCAGCAGCCTAGGACTAGCGGGAGGGGGAAACATTCAGTACTTC. This rearrangement joins TRBV5-6 to TRBJ2-4; TRBD2 matches 15 bases. This CDR3 is 16 amino acids long. The V gene's germline CDR1 is SGHDT and CDR2 YYEEEE. Trimming cost V 4 bases and J 6 bases; bases outside gene matches: 5.

The rearrangement links TRBV4-2 to TRBJ2-7; 15 nucleotides agree with TRBD2. The J call is uncertain, as TRBJ2-5 better fits the DNA end. This CDR3 is built from 17 residues. Germline V gene data show CDR1 as LGHNA and CDR2 as YNFKEQ. DNA for the CDR3: TGTGCCAGCAGCCAAGGAAGGACTAGCGGGAGGGGAGAGACCCAGTACTTC. Translation gives CASSQGRTSGRGETQYF.